Listed here are 21 T cell receptor beta chains from one sample, sequenced in a study of blood T cells in healthy people across ages. A second PCR, run for about 7 to 11 cycles, used a sample-barcoded 5' primer plus a J-beta primer mix. TCRdb ran MiXCR on the 5' RACE reads and lists one entry per CDR3 protein. The sample records under 2,000,000 distinct CDR3 sequences, 49% being singletons. Sample: blood. The receptors stem from a woman aged 40 to 50 in good health.

This clonotype was counted a single time. The rearrangement links TRBV6-4 to TRBJ2-3; 10 bases agree with TRBD2. V lost 2 bases to trimming and J lost 6 bases; unmatched junction nucleotides: 14. CDR1 and CDR2 (germline): MRHNA, SNTAGT. The CDR3 extends over 18 amino acids. This chain's CDR3 is CASSDGKTSGANGDTQYF. As DNA, the CDR3 is TGTGCCAGCAGTGACGGGAAAACTAGCGGGGCCAACGGGGATACGCAGTATTTT.

The chain combines TRBV7-2 with TRBJ2-1; 9 bases fit TRBD2. Germline V gene lookup returns CDR1 SGHTA and CDR2 FQGNSA. CDR3 size: 16 residues. V shed 1 base, J shed 8 bases, and the junction held 9 bases outside the gene matches. CDR3: CASSLGASGVGYEQFF. The CDR3, as DNA: TGTGCCAGCAGCTTAGGGGCTAGCGGGGTCGGCTATGAGCAGTTCTTC.

This clonotype was seen only a few times. The rearrangement joins TRBV9 to TRBJ1-2; 7 nucleotides line up with TRBD1. With 4 bases clipped from V and 4 bases from J, the junction kept 7 bases outside the gene matches. The V gene's germline CDR1 is SGDLS and CDR2 YYNGEE. The CDR3 has 14 amino acids. CDR3 sequence: CASSRDSNLYGYTF. CDR3 in DNA: TGTGCCAGCAGCAGGGACAGTAATCTCTATGGCTACACCTTC.

As to this clonotype: With a much larger clone just one base away, this may be a read error. V is TRBV4-2 and J is TRBJ2-1; D ambiguous. Germline values: CDR1 LGHNA, CDR2 YNFKEQ. This CDR3 is 12 amino acids long. CDR3 loop: CACSQGHNEQFF. Written as DNA, the CDR3 is TGTGCCTGCAGCCAAGGTCACAATGAGCAGTTCTTC.

The chain is built from TRBV6-5 and TRBJ2-5, with D possibly called TRBD1 or TRBD2 (5 bases each). Looked up from germline, CDR1 is MNHEY and CDR2 is SVGAGI. The CDR3 length is 16 residues. V was shortened by 7 bases and J by 2 bases, with 20 bases between the two germline ends. DNA of the CDR3: TGTGCCAGCACCCCTCGGTTCATCGGGGCTCAAGAGACCCAGTACTTC. It yields the protein CASTPRFIGAQETQYF.

This clonotype has more than one count but fewer than ten. The chain combines TRBV4-2 with TRBJ2-4; 14 nucleotides align to TRBD2. The J call may be incorrect, as the DNA end agrees better with TRBJ2-7. The CDR3 has 16 amino acids. CDR1 is LGHNA, CDR2 YNFKEQ, per germline. The CDR3, as DNA: TGTGCCAGCAGCCAAGATGAGGGGACTAGCGGGAGCGAGCAGTACTTC. Its protein is CASSQDEGTSGSEQYF.

The V gene is TRBV6-2 or TRBV6-3, the J gene TRBJ2-7; TRBD1 agrees at 8 bases. The CDR3 sequence is 16 residues long. The germline V gene encodes CDR1 MNHEY and CDR2 SVGEGT. The junction had 11 bases not matched to a gene; V was cut back by 5 bases and J by 2 bases. The CDR3 loop is CASSSPGQGSAYEQYF. The CDR3 region has the DNA TGTGCCAGCAGTAGCCCCGGACAGGGTTCAGCCTACGAGCAGTACTTC.

This clonotype showed up just a few times. This chain connects TRBV6-2 or TRBV6-3 to TRBJ2-1; the D gene is possibly TRBD1 (7 bases). This CDR3 spans 13 amino acids. V was trimmed by 5 bases and J by 9 bases, leaving 14 bases between them. Per germline, CDR1 MNHEY and CDR2 SVGEGT. The CDR3 loop reads CASSAVQGGEQFF. CDR3 DNA: TGTGCCAGCAGTGCGGTCCAGGGGGGTGAGCAGTTCTTC.

V and J are TRBV7-2 and TRBJ2-7; the match to TRBD2 covers 8 bases. The assigned J gene may be wrong: the sequence end matches TRBJ2-5 better. CDR1 and CDR2 (germline): SGHTA, FQGNSA. The CDR3 spans 14 residues. CDR3 amino acids: CASALSGRRETQYF. In DNA, the CDR3 is TGTGCCAGCGCTCTCAGCGGGAGAAGGGAGACCCAGTACTTC.

V gene TRBV7-2 combines with J gene TRBJ2-3, with 11 bases matching TRBD1. V trimming: 5 bases; J trimming: 13 bases; junction bases outside the gene matches: 5. The CDR3 has 12 residues. From germline, CDR1 is SGHTA and CDR2 FQGNSA. The CDR3 here is CASSPRGQGEYF. In DNA form, the CDR3 reads TGTGCCAGCAGCCCAAGGGGACAGGGGGAGTATTTT.

This chain connects TRBV5-6 to TRBJ2-7; D remains ambiguous. The germline V gene has CDR1 SGHDT and CDR2 YYEEEE. V shed 4 bases and J shed 0 bases, with 20 bases lying between them. This CDR3 is 17 amino acids long. CDR3 sequence reads: CASSPSDGYEYSYEQYF. The CDR3 DNA follows: TGTGCCAGCAGCCCGTCGGACGGATACGAGTACTCCTACGAGCAGTACTTC.

The chain recombines TRBV12-3 or TRBV12-4 with TRBJ2-7; 13 positions agree with TRBD2. The CDR3 has 18 residues. Trimming cost V 4 bases and J 2 bases; bases outside gene matches: 11. The CDR3 is CASSSRTSGGAFAYEQYF. The DNA of the CDR3 is TGTGCCAGCAGTTCGAGAACTAGCGGGGGGGCGTTCGCCTACGAGCAGTACTTC.

The gene calls are TRBV14 and TRBJ2-5; D possibly corresponds to TRBD1 (6 bases). The CDR3 covers 15 residues. V was cut by 4 bases and J by 1 base, with 13 bases left in between. Germline V CDR1 and CDR2: SGHDN, FVKESK. Here the CDR3 reads CASSLETGSQETQYF. CDR3 DNA: TGTGCCAGCAGCCTGGAAACAGGGTCCCAAGAGACCCAGTACTTC.

A few counts support this clonotype. This chain joins TRBV12-3 or TRBV12-4 and TRBJ2-6; the D gene is possibly TRBD2 (6 bases). The V and J ends lost 6 bases and 2 bases respectively, with 17 bases between them. The CDR3 consists of 17 residues. The CDR3 DNA is TGTGCCAGCAGCTCGGAGGAGGGGTTAGCTGGGGCCAACGTCCTGACTTTC. Encoded protein: CASSSEEGLAGANVLTF.

The gene calls are TRBV20-1 and TRBJ1-2; possible D gene TRBD1, 6 bases. Looked up from germline, CDR1 is DFQATT and CDR2 is SNEGSKA (reference sequence). Trimming shortened V by 5 bases and J by 6 bases, and 19 bases separated the two germline ends. The CDR3 has 14 residues. This CDR3 reads CSAVTLTGSDGYTF. In DNA, the CDR3 is TGCAGTGCTGTAACCTTAACAGGGTCGGATGGCTACACCTTC.

This clonotype was observed a handful of times. The J gene is TRBJ1-2, the V gene TRBV12-3 or TRBV12-4; D ambiguous. V lost 4 bases, J lost 4 bases, and 10 bases lay in between. CDR3 length equals 13 residues. This chain's CDR3 is CASSSGGSYGYTF. The CDR3 DNA reads as TGTGCCAGCAGTTCAGGCGGGTCCTATGGCTACACCTTC.

J is TRBJ2-7 and V is TRBV6-5, with D hard to call. The length of the CDR3 is 11 residues. The germline gives CDR1 MNHEY, CDR2 SVGAGI. V dropped 6 bases and J dropped 10 bases, with 13 bases sitting between them. The DNA for the CDR3 is TGTGCCAGCAGAACACAAAGTGCCCAGTACTTC. Translated: CASRTQSAQYF.

This clonotype was detected only a few times. The chain recombines TRBV6-5 with TRBJ1-2; D might be TRBD1 (5 bases). The V gene lost 0 bases and the J gene lost 3 bases, with 11 bases spanning the gap. Germline CDR1 reads MNHEY; CDR2 reads SVGAGI. The CDR3 is 15 residues long. CDR3 coding DNA: TGTGCCAGCAGTTACTCGGCCGACAGTTACTATGGCTACACCTTC. Encoded protein: CASSYSADSYYGYTF.

This clonotype turned up a few times. The chain has TRBV20-1 and TRBJ2-7; D might be TRBD1 (6 bases). Germline V CDR1 and CDR2: DFQATT, SNEGSKA (reference sequence). With 5 bases removed from V and 6 bases from J, the gap between germline ends came to 14 bases. CDR3 length equals 12 residues. CDR3 in DNA: TGCAGTGCTGGGGCGACAGGCTCCGAGCAGTACTTC. Its protein product is CSAGATGSEQYF.

The gene calls are TRBV6-6 and TRBJ1-2; the D gene is possibly TRBD1 (6 bases). Trimming took 11 bases from V and 4 from J, leaving 17 bases between them. Germline CDR1 and CDR2: MNHNY and SVGAGI (reference sequence). This CDR3 contains 13 residues. The CDR3 DNA follows: TGTGCCGGAAGAGACGGGGGCGCCTATGGCTACACCTTC. This translates into CAGRDGGAYGYTF.

This clonotype was recorded a few times. The V gene is TRBV7-2, the J gene TRBJ2-3, with 10 positions matching TRBD2. Per the germline V gene, CDR1 is SGHTA and CDR2 is FQGNSA. The CDR3 sequence is 15 residues long. V trimming: 3 bases; J trimming: 10 bases; junction bases outside the gene matches: 10. CDR3 region: CASSFGSGGASAQYF. CDR3 in DNA: TGTGCCAGCAGCTTTGGCAGCGGGGGGGCCTCGGCGCAGTATTTT.